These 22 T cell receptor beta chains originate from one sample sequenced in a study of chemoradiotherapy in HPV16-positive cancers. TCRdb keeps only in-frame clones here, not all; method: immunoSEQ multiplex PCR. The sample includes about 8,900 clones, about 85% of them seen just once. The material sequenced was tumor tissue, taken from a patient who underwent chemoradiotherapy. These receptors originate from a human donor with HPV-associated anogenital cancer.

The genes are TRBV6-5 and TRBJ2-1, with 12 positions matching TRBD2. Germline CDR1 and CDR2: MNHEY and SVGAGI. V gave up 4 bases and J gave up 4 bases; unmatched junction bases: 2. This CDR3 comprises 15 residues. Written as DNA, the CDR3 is TGTGCCAGCAGTTCACTAGCGGGAGGATACAATGAGCAGTTCTTC. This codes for CASSSLAGGYNEQFF.

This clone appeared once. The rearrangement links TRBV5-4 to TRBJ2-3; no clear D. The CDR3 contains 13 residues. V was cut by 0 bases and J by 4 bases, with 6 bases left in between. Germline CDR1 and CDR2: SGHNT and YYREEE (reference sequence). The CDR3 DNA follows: TGTGCCAGCAGCTTGGTATGGGCAGATACGCAGTATTTT. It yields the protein CASSLVWADTQYF.

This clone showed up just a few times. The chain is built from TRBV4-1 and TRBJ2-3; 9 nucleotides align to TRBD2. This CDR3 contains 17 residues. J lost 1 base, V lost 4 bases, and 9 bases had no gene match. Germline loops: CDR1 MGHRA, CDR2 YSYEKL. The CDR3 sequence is CASSRLTSGLRTDTQYF. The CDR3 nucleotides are TGCGCCAGCAGCCGTCTTACTAGCGGGCTTCGCACAGATACGCAGTATTTT.

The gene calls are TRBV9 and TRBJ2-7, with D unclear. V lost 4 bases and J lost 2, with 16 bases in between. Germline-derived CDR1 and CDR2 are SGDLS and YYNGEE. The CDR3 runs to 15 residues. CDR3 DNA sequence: TGTGCCAGCAGCCCCGATGGAAGGGCTACCTACGAGCAGTACTTC. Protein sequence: CASSPDGRATYEQYF.

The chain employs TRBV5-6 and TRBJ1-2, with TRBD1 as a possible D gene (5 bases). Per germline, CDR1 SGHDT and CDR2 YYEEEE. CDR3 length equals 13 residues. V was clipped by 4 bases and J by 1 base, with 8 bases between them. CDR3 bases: TGTGCCAGCAGCGAAGACAGTAACTATGGCTACACCTTC. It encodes CASSEDSNYGYTF.

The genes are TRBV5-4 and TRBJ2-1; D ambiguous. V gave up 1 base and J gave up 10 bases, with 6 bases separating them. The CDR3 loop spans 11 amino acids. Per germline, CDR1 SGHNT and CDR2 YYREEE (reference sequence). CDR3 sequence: CASSLSEEQFF. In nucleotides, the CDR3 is TGTGCCAGCAGCTTGTCCGAGGAGCAGTTCTTC.

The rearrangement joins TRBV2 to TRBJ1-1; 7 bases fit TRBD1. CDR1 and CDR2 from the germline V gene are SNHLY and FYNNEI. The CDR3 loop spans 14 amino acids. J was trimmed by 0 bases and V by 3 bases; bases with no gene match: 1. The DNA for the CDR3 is TGTGCCAGCAGTGAGGACAGGTTGAACACTGAAGCTTTCTTT. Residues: CASSEDRLNTEAFF.

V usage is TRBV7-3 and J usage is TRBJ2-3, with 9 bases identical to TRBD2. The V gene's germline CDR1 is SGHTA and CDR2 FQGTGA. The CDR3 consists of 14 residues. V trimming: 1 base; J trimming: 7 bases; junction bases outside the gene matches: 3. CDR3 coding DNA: TGTGCCAGCAGCTTAAGAGCGGGGGGCTATACGCAGTATTTT. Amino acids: CASSLRAGGYTQYF. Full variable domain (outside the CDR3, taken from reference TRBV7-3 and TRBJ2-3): GAGVSQTPSNKVTEKGKYVELRCDPISGHTALYWYRQSLGQGPEFLIYFQGTGAADDSGLPNDRFFAVRPEGSVSTLKIQRTERGDSAVYLCASSLRAGGYTQYFGPGTRLTVL.

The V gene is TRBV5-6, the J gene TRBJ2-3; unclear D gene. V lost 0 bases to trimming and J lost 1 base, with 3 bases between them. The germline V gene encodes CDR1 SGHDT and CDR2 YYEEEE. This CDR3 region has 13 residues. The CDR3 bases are TGTGCCAGCAGCTTGGAGGGCACAGATACGCAGTATTTT. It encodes CASSLEGTDTQYF. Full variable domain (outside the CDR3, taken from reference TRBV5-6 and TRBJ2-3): DAGVTQSPTHLIKTRGQQVTLRCSPKSGHDTVSWYQQALGQGPQFIFQYYEEEERQRGNFPDRFSGHQFPNYSSELNVNALLLGDSALYLCASSLEGTDTQYFGPGTRLTVL.

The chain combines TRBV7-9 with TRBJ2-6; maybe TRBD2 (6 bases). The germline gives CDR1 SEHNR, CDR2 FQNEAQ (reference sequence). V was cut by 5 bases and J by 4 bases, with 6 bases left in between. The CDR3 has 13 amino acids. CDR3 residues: CASSGLGANVLTF. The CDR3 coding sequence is TGTGCCAGCAGCGGACTAGGGGCCAACGTCCTGACTTTC.

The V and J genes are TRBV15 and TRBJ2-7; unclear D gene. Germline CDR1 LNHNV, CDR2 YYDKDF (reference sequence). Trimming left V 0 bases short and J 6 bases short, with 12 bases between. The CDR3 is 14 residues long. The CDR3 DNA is TGTGCCACCAGCAGAGACTTTGGCGAAACCGAGCAGTACTTC. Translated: CATSRDFGETEQYF. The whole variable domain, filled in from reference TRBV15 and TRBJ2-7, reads DAMVIQNPRYQVTQFGKPVTLSCSQTLNHNVMYWYQQKSSQAPKLLFHYYDKDFNNEADTPDNFQSRRPNTSFCFLDIRSPGLGDTAMYLCATSRDFGETEQYFGPGTRLTVT.

This CDR3 is CAWSVKGAGNTIYF. CDR3 in DNA: TGTGCCTGGAGTGTAAAAGGGGCTGGAAACACCATATATTTT. This rearrangement joins TRBV30 to TRBJ1-3; possibly TRBD1 for D (5 bases). Germline-derived CDR1 and CDR2 are GTSNPN and SVGIG (reference sequence). V was shortened by 0 bases and J by 2 bases, with 8 bases between the two germline ends. The CDR3 extends over 14 amino acids. Combining the CDR3 with reference TRBV30 and TRBJ1-3 gives the whole variable domain SQTIHQWPATLVQPVGSPLSLECTVEGTSNPNLYWYRQAAGRGLQLLFYSVGIGQISSEVPQNLSASRPQDRQFILSSKKLLLSDSGFYLCAWSVKGAGNTIYFGEGSWLTVV.

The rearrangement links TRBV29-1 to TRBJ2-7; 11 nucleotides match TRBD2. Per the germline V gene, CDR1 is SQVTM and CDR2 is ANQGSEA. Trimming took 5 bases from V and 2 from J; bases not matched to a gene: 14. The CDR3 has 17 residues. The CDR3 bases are TGCAGCGTTCGGACTAGCGGGCGCAGTGGGGGCCCCTACGAGCAGTACTTC. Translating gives CSVRTSGRSGGPYEQYF.

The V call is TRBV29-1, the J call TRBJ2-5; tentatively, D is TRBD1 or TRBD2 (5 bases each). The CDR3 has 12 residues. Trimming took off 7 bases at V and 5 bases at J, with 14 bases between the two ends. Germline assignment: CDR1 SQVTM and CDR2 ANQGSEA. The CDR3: CSAQVEGETQYF. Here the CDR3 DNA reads TGCAGCGCTCAGGTTGAGGGGGAGACCCAGTACTTC.

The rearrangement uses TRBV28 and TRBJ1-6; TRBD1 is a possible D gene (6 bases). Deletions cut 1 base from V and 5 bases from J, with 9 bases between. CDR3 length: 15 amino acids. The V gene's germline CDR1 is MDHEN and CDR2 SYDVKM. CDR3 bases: TGTGCCAGCAGTTTATTGGGGACAAATAATTCACCCCTCCACTTT. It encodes CASSLLGTNNSPLHF.

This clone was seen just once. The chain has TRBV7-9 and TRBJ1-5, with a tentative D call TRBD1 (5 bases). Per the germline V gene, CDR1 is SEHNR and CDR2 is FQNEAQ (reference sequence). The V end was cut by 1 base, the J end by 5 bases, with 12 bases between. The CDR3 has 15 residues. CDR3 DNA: TGTGCCAGCAGCTTAGGGGGGGGGACTGATCAGCCCCAGCATTTT. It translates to CASSLGGGTDQPQHF.

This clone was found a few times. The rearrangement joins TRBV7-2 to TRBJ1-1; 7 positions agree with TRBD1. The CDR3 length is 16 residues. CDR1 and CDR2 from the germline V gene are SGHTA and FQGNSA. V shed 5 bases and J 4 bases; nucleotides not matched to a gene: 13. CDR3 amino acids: CASSPTTGAGGTEAFF. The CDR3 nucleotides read TGTGCCAGCAGCCCAACCACAGGGGCCGGAGGCACTGAAGCTTTCTTT.

The CDR3 region is CASSPLDEQFF. In DNA, the CDR3 is TGCGCCAGCAGCCCTCTCGATGAGCAGTTCTTC. V usage is TRBV10-2 and J usage is TRBJ2-1, with D unclear. Trimming cost V 6 bases and J 8 bases, with 8 bases left between them. The CDR3 contains 11 residues. In germline, CDR1 is WSHSY, CDR2 SAAADI.

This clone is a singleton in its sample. The CDR3 DNA follows: TGCGCCAGCAGCCTTAAATACCCCAACACTGAAGCTTTCTTT. Translation: CASSLKYPNTEAFF. V gene TRBV5-1 combines with J gene TRBJ1-1; D call uncertain. Deletions cut 4 bases from V and 2 bases from J, with 12 bases between. The germline CDR1 and CDR2 sequences are SGHRS and YFSETQ. CDR3 size: 14 residues.

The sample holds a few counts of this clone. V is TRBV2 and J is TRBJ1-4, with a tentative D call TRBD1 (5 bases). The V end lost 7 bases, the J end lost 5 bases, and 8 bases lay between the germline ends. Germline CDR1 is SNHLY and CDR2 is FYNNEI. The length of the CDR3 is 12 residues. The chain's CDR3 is CASKGQNEKLFF. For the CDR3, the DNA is TGTGCCAGCAAGGGGCAGAATGAAAAACTGTTTTTT.

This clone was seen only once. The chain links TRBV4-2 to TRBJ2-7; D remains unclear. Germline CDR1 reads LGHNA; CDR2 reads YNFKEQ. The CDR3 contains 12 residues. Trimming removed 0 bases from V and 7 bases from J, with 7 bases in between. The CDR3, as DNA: TGTGCCAGCAGCCAAGAAAGCAGAGAGCAGTACTTC. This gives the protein CASSQESREQYF.

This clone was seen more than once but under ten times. CDR3 nucleotide sequence: TGTGCCAGCAGCTTAGCAGGTCTGGGTGAAAAACTGTTTTTT. It codes for CASSLAGLGEKLFF. The V gene is TRBV7-9, the J gene TRBJ1-4; D unclear. CDR3 length equals 14 residues. V was trimmed by 0 bases and J by 7 bases, leaving 9 bases between them. Germline V gene lookup returns CDR1 SEHNR and CDR2 FQNEAQ (reference sequence).